The subject of this entry is one TCR beta chain. Its specificity is unknown. The data originate from a study of CD8 T cells in ankylosing spondylitis. Study-level points and caveats: Seemingly distinctive of ankylosing spondylitis blood was a TCR beta motif formed by eight highly homologous variants.

TCRdb ran MiXCR on the 5' RACE reads and lists one entry per CDR3 protein. The data show 220,000 or so distinct CDR3 sequences, with 15% to 20% seen just once and 42% held by the top ten. This CDR3 has 15 amino acids. Trimming removed 6 bases at V and 3 bases at J, with 17 bases between. Germline V gives CDR1 DFQATT, CDR2 SNEGSKA (reference sequence). The chain has TRBV20-1 and TRBJ1-4, with D possibly matching TRBD1 (5 bases). Input material: blood, either unsorted or a sorted T cell fraction (not recorded which). The receptor was isolated from a male donor with ankylosing spondylitis. The CDR3 coding sequence is TGCAGTGCCCGGGGACTACGGCTGGCTAATGAAAAACTGTTTTTT. Translation gives CSARGLRLANEKLFF.